This T cell receptor beta chain was obtained from a study of T cells expressing NK-cell markers. Turning to this clonotype: The antigen is not known.

TCR beta cDNA was made by 5'RACE template switching with UMIs. From its re-call of the 5' RACE reads, TCRdb lists each CDR3 protein once, without DNA. The data include about 150,000 distinct CDR3 sequences; the top ten clones carry less than 40%. Study outcomes and limitations: The study found these clonotypes also leading the CD3+CD56-NKG2C+ fraction in a few donors.

Sequences were obtained from blood T cells: a sorted CD56 or NKG2C T cell subset, CD4+ or CD8+ T cells, or bulk PBMC T cells (not recorded which). The TCR comes from a woman between 50 and 59 years old in good health.

This chain's CDR3 is CSVESGGYEQYF. This chain joins TRBV29-1 and TRBJ2-7; the D call of TRBD1 rests on TCRdb alone, since no DNA is present to check it. This CDR3 has 12 residues. Germline V gene data show CDR1 as SQVTM and CDR2 as ANQGSEA.